The clone carrying this T cell receptor (beta chain) has just a few counts. Its matching antigen is unknown. The data are from a study of T cell repertoires in cytomegalovirus infection. Study background: Public signatures in TCR beta pointed to CMV infection and matching HLA type. Study results and caveats: Summed frequency of shared TCR beta families picked out CMV carriers who also had the relevant HLA. The ex vivo response was dominated by HLA-C-restricted CMV-specific TCR beta clonotypes.

TCRdb re-called the reads through MiXCR, storing one row per CDR3 protein. The sample has under 90,000 distinct CDR3 sequences, about 22% seen once. There are 11 residues in the CDR3. Germline V CDR1 and CDR2: MNHNS, SASEGT. With 0 bases removed from V and 9 bases from J, the gap between germline ends came to 3 bases. This receptor was identified in a human donor in good health (CMV status not recorded). Some clones in this sample may be carry-over from other donors' samples. This chain joins TRBV6-1 and TRBJ2-1; D uncertain. The sequenced sample was PBMCs, sequenced either directly or after in vitro stimulation (not recorded which). This CDR3 reads CASSEATEQFF. For the CDR3, the DNA is TGTGCCAGCAGTGAAGCGACTGAGCAGTTCTTC.